This T cell receptor beta chain was captured in a study of OX40 agonist ivuxolimab in advanced cancers. Study in general: Age averaged roughly 60 years (range roughly 20 to 90), and around 87% were male.

The CDR3 extends over 16 amino acids. Germline lookup yields CDR1 SNHLY and CDR2 FYNNEI. Losses at the gene ends were 1 base for V and 4 bases for J; bases not matched to a gene: 5. People who had autoimmune disease history or systemic immunosuppression were excluded. Peripheral blood came from all dose cohorts at three timepoints. Produced via immunoSEQ multiplex PCR; TCRdb's table is partial and in-frame only. The sample records around 45,000 clones, roughly 82% being singletons. This TCR was sampled from an adult with an advanced solid tumor such as melanoma, head and neck, liver or kidney cancer. Sequences were derived from CD4+ or CD8+ T cells sorted from blood, sampled in a trial of the OX40 agonist ivuxolimab. The chain carries TRBV2 and TRBJ2-1; 9 bases map to TRBD2. The CDR3 bases are TGTGCCAGCAGTGAAGAGCGGGGGGCCTCTTACAATGAGCAGTTCTTC. It encodes CASSEERGASYNEQFF.